These 13 T cell receptor beta chains came from one sample sequenced in a study of cytomegalovirus exposure and HLA in healthy donors. The PCR employed 60 Vbeta primers together with 13 Jbeta primers. The assay was immunoSEQ multiplex PCR, and TCRdb's table has in-frame clones only and misses some. Among about 200,000 clones listed, roughly 80% were seen once. Sequencing used PBMCs. The receptors were sampled from a man in his fifties or sixties in good health and CMV-seronegative.

The gene calls are TRBV19 and TRBJ1-6, with 11 positions matching TRBD1. The CDR3 has 15 residues. Looked up from germline, CDR1 is LNHDA and CDR2 is SQIVND (reference sequence). V lost 4 bases, J lost 7 bases, and 3 bases stayed unmatched. DNA for the CDR3: TGTGCCAGTAGTAATGGGGACAGGGGGAATTCACCCCTCCACTTT. Its translation is CASSNGDRGNSPLHF.

This chain uses TRBV5-1 with TRBJ2-3, with 10 bases that match TRBD1. The germline gives CDR1 SGHRS, CDR2 YFSETQ. J was trimmed by 4 bases and V by 1 base; bases with no gene match: 3. The CDR3 length is 15 residues. Here the CDR3 DNA reads TGCGCCAGCAGCTTGAGACAGGGGGCATCAGATACGCAGTATTTT. Amino acids: CASSLRQGASDTQYF. The full variable domain, its missing parts supplied by reference TRBV5-1 and TRBJ2-3, is KAGVTQTPRYLIKTRGQQVTLSCSPISGHRSVSWYQQTPGQGLQFLFEYFSETQRNKGNFPGRFSGRQFSNSRSEMNVSTLELGDSALYLCASSLRQGASDTQYFGPGTRLTVL.

This sequence joins TRBV19 and TRBJ2-5; D may be TRBD1 (6 bases). Trimming cost V 2 bases and J 3 bases, with 7 bases left between them. The CDR3 has 13 amino acids. Germline V CDR1 and CDR2: LNHDA, SQIVND (reference sequence). In DNA form, the CDR3 reads TGTGCCAGTAGTATACAGGGGAAAGAGACCCAGTACTTC. It yields the protein CASSIQGKETQYF.

This rearrangement joins TRBV28 to TRBJ1-5; TRBD1 matches 9 bases. V lost 10 bases to trimming and J lost 11 bases; unmatched junction nucleotides: 24. The CDR3 length is 17 residues. Germline CDR1 reads MDHEN; CDR2 reads SYDVKM. The CDR3 DNA reads TGTGCCACCCGACCACATACAGACAGGGGGGGAGGTAGGTCCCAGCATTTT. Residues: CATRPHTDRGGGRSQHF.

V gene TRBV19 combines with J gene TRBJ2-1; D may be TRBD2 (5 bases). CDR1 and CDR2 (germline): LNHDA, SQIVND (reference sequence). This CDR3 contains 15 residues. The V and J ends lost 3 bases and 10 bases respectively, with 19 bases between them. The CDR3 nucleotides are TGTGCCAGTAGTATCCGGCTAGCCTATCCGGGGGAGCAGTTCTTC. Encoded protein: CASSIRLAYPGEQFF.

A note on this clone: This CDR3 is also generated by other DNA sequences in the sample. The V gene is TRBV19, the J gene TRBJ1-5; unclear D gene. Germline V gene data show CDR1 as LNHDA and CDR2 as SQIVND (reference sequence). This CDR3 has 16 residues. V was cut by 3 bases and J by 0 bases, with 12 bases left in between. Here the CDR3 reads CASSILAAGSNQPQHF. CDR3 bases: TGTGCCAGTAGTATCTTGGCCGCGGGTAGCAATCAGCCCCAGCATTTT. The full variable domain, rest sourced from reference TRBV19 and TRBJ1-5, is DGGITQSPKYLFRKEGQNVTLSCEQNLNHDAMYWYRQDPGQGLRLIYYSQIVNDFQKGDIAEGYSVSREKKESFPLTVTSAQKNPTAFYLCASSILAAGSNQPQHFGDGTRLSIL.

V usage is TRBV21-1 and J usage is TRBJ2-7; TRBD2 is taken as the D call from the table, unchecked against the DNA. TRBV21-1 is a pseudogene segment. This CDR3 region has 15 residues. The chain's CDR3 is CASSKEEGRVHEQYF. CDR3 nucleotides: TGTGCCAGCAGCAAAGAGGAGGGGCGGGTCCACGAGCAGTACTTC.

This sequence joins TRBV5-1 and TRBJ2-7; D remains unclear. The V and J ends lost 0 bases and 0 bases respectively, with 4 bases between them. There are 13 residues in the CDR3. The germline V gene has CDR1 SGHRS and CDR2 YFSETQ. Here the CDR3 DNA reads TGCGCCAGCAGCTTGGAGCTCTCCTACGAGCAGTACTTC. This codes for CASSLELSYEQYF.

V is TRBV7-9 and J is TRBJ2-5; D is possibly TRBD2 (6 bases). Deletions cut 5 bases from V and 5 bases from J, with 12 bases between. This CDR3 has 13 residues. Germline CDR1 reads SEHNR; CDR2 reads FQNEAQ (reference sequence). In DNA, the CDR3 is TGTGCCAGCAGCGTCGCGGGGACTGAGACCCAGTACTTC. Encoded protein: CASSVAGTETQYF.

Concerning this clone: Other DNA variants within this sample encode the same CDR3. The V call is TRBV18, the J call TRBJ2-5; D possibly corresponds to TRBD1 (5 bases). CDR1 and CDR2 (germline): KGHSH, LQKENI. This CDR3 is 13 amino acids long. Trimming cost V 3 bases and J 2 bases, with 7 bases left between them. The CDR3 loop reads CASSPGLQETQYF. The DNA of the CDR3 is TGTGCCAGCTCACCGGGGCTTCAAGAGACCCAGTACTTC. Variable domain in full (rest from reference TRBV18 and TRBJ2-5): NAGVMQNPRHLVRRRGQEARLRCSPMKGHSHVYWYRQLPEEGLKFMVYLQKENIIDESGMPKERFSAEFPKEGPSILRIQQVVRGDSAAYFCASSPGLQETQYFGPGTRLLVL.

The CDR3 DNA reads TGTGCCAGCAGCTTGCGACAGACCGGGGAGCTGTTTTTT. Its translation: CASSLRQTGELFF. The chain carries TRBV9 and TRBJ2-2, with D tentatively TRBD1 (5 bases). Trimming removed 4 bases at V and 5 bases at J, with 9 bases between. The CDR3 is 13 amino acids. Germline loops: CDR1 SGDLS, CDR2 YYNGEE.

The chain employs TRBV5-1 and TRBJ1-4; weak D call: TRBD1 (5 bases). The germline V gene encodes CDR1 SGHRS and CDR2 YFSETQ. This CDR3 spans 15 amino acids. CDR3: CASTLSGGTNEKLFF. The CDR3 DNA reads as TGCGCGTCTACCCTCTCCGGGGGGACTAATGAAAAACTGTTTTTT.

Comment on this clone: The CDR3 ends on some other residue instead of the conserved phenylalanine or tryptophan, so this is likely a read error. The V gene is TRBV11-2, the J gene TRBJ2-7, with D possibly being TRBD2 (7 bases). The CDR3 length is 16 residues. V was trimmed by 1 base and J by 1 base, leaving 14 bases between them. The germline V gene has CDR1 SGHAT and CDR2 FQNNGV. The DNA of the CDR3 is TGTGCCAGCAGCTTAGCCCGAGGGGGAGGGTCCTACGAGCAGTACCTC. As protein: CASSLARGGGSYEQYL.